One T cell receptor beta chain is described in this entry. This entry is derived from a study of blood T cell repertoires in COVID-19. Study as a whole: The United States, Italy and Spain were the sources of the acute and convalescent COVID-19 samples. T cells, B-cell-depleted T cells, or PBMCs supplied cDNA or gDNA.

The germline CDR1 and CDR2 sequences are SNHLY and FYNNEI. With 7 bases removed from V and 5 bases from J, the gap between germline ends came to 15 bases. CDR3 length: 14 residues. The data were produced by immunoSEQ multiplex PCR, yet TCRdb's version contains in-frame clones alone and is incomplete. The table shows 72,000 or so clones, with 80% to 95% occurring only once. Sequenced sample: peripheral blood. The TCR was taken from a woman of 80 years or more with acute or convalescent COVID-19. The chain has TRBV2 and TRBJ2-1; tentatively, D is TRBD1 (5 bases). CDR3 coding DNA: TGTGCCAGCACCCAAAGGGGCCACAACAATGAGCAGTTCTTC. This sequence encodes CASTQRGHNNEQFF.